This TCR beta chain was recovered during a study of cytomegalovirus exposure and HLA in healthy donors. This CDR3 region has 13 residues. V gave up 0 bases and J gave up 7 bases, with 12 bases separating them. The V gene's germline CDR1 is GTSNPN and CDR2 SVGIG (reference sequence). 13 Jbeta primers and 60 Vbeta primers were used for the PCR. TCRdb's table, derived via immunoSEQ multiplex PCR, lists solely in-frame clones and lacks some. The table includes about 110,000 clones, roughly 71% detected once. The sample taken for sequencing was PBMCs. This chain uses TRBV30 with TRBJ2-5; D is possibly TRBD2 (6 bases). The TCR was taken from a man aged 35-49 years in good health and CMV-seropositive. CDR3 sequence: CAWSVGQGGTQYF. The CDR3 DNA follows: TGTGCCTGGAGTGTAGGGCAGGGAGGGACCCAGTACTTC.